One sample yielded the 18 T cell receptor beta chains listed below, sequenced in a study of PD-1 blockade in mismatch repair-deficient tumors. Clones were sequenced by immunoSEQ multiplex PCR, and TCRdb holds only the in-frame ones, with some missing. The sample lists about 110,000 clones; around three quarters were seen once. The specimen comprised peripheral blood, sampled approximately 14 months after starting pembrolizumab. These receptors were obtained from an adult with mismatch repair-deficient cancer.

The chain is built from TRBV27 and TRBJ1-1; 9 nucleotides agree with TRBD1. The junction had 6 bases not matched to a gene; V was cut back by 2 bases and J by 2 bases. CDR3 length: 16 amino acids. Germline-derived CDR1 and CDR2 are MNHEY and SMNVEV (reference sequence). The CDR3: CASSLSAGQGNTEAFF. The CDR3 bases are TGTGCCAGCAGTTTAAGCGCGGGACAGGGTAACACTGAAGCTTTCTTT.

This chain joins TRBV11-2 and TRBJ2-7, with 7 bases fitting TRBD1. The ends lost 5 bases at V and 7 bases at J; junction bases unmatched: 8. Germline lookup yields CDR1 SGHAT and CDR2 FQNNGV. The CDR3 runs 13 residues. CDR3: CASSPSTRGEQYF. The CDR3 DNA sequence: TGTGCCAGCAGCCCGAGTACCAGGGGGGAGCAGTACTTC.

This clone was found a few times. This chain joins TRBV7-6 and TRBJ1-2; a weak D match, TRBD1 (6 bases). CDR1 is SGHVS and CDR2 is FNYEAQ in the germline V gene. The CDR3 is 13 amino acids. The V end lost 5 bases, the J end lost 8 bases, and 15 bases lay between the germline ends. CDR3 in amino acids: CASSPWAGVGYTF. The CDR3 DNA is TGTGCCAGCAGCCCTTGGGCAGGGGTAGGCTACACCTTC.

The V and J genes are TRBV11-2 and TRBJ1-1, with a weak D call TRBD1 (5 bases). The germline V and J ends were trimmed by 5 bases and 0 bases, with 16 bases remaining between them. The CDR3 contains 16 residues. CDR1 is SGHAT, CDR2 FQNNGV, per germline. DNA of the CDR3: TGTGCCAGCAGCCCCAGCCTGGGGGGGATGAACACTGAAGCTTTCTTT. Its translation is CASSPSLGGMNTEAFF.

The V gene is TRBV5-1, the J gene TRBJ1-1; 8 positions match TRBD1. Germline V CDR1 and CDR2: SGHRS, YFSETQ. The CDR3 consists of 16 residues. V trimming: 3 bases; J trimming: 0 bases; junction bases outside the gene matches: 7. The CDR3 region has the DNA TGCGCCAGCAGCTCCGGACAGGGCGACATGAACACTGAAGCTTTCTTT. Amino acids: CASSSGQGDMNTEAFF.

This clone was counted a single time. J is TRBJ1-1 and V is TRBV19; D not resolved. The ends were cut back, 1 base at V and 6 bases at J, with 6 bases in the middle. The CDR3 spans 12 residues. CDR1 is LNHDA, CDR2 SQIVND, per germline (reference sequence). CDR3 loop: CASSIGGAEAFF. As DNA, the CDR3 is TGTGCCAGTAGTATAGGAGGCGCTGAAGCTTTCTTT.

The V and J genes are TRBV12-5 and TRBJ1-1, with D uncertain. This CDR3 is built from 13 residues. Germline V gene lookup returns CDR1 LGHNT and CDR2 FRNRAP. V was cut by 7 bases and J by 9 bases, with 18 bases left in between. CDR3 region: CASARGGVSQAFF. CDR3 in DNA: TGTGCTAGTGCACGGGGAGGAGTAAGCCAAGCTTTCTTT.

This sequence joins TRBV14 and TRBJ1-5; D gene uncertain. CDR3 size: 14 residues. The germline CDR1 and CDR2 sequences are SGHDN and FVKESK. Deletions cut 1 base from V and 4 bases from J, with 8 bases between. The CDR3 DNA sequence: TGTGCCAGCAGCCAAGTAGGTGGGAATCAGCCCCAGCATTTT. Translation gives CASSQVGGNQPQHF. The full variable domain, completed using reference TRBV14 and TRBJ1-5, is EAGVTQFPSHSVIEKGQTVTLRCDPISGHDNLYWYRRVMGKEIKFLLHFVKESKQDESGMPNNRFLAERTGGTYSTLKVQPAELEDSGVYFCASSQVGGNQPQHFGDGTRLSIL.

The rearrangement links TRBV5-1 to TRBJ1-1; 7 bases are a match to TRBD1. The CDR3 is made up of 16 amino acids. The V and J ends lost 3 bases and 5 bases, in that order; junction bases with no gene match: 13. Per the germline V gene, CDR1 is SGHRS and CDR2 is YFSETQ. The CDR3 DNA is TGCGCCAGCAGCTCACCGTACAGGGGAGATGGGACTGAAGCTTTCTTT. Its translation is CASSSPYRGDGTEAFF. Filled out from reference TRBV5-1 and TRBJ1-1, the complete variable domain reads KAGVTQTPRYLIKTRGQQVTLSCSPISGHRSVSWYQQTPGQGLQFLFEYFSETQRNKGNFPGRFSGRQFSNSRSEMNVSTLELGDSALYLCASSSPYRGDGTEAFFGQGTRLTVV.

This chain uses TRBV4-1 with TRBJ2-1, with 14 bases identical to TRBD2. CDR3 length equals 19 residues. CDR1 and CDR2 (germline): MGHRA, YSYEKL. Germline trimming cut 1 base from V and 9 bases from J; bases unmatched to any gene: 14. The CDR3 bases are TGCGCCAGCAGCCAAGTTGCGGGACTAGCGGGAGCTTATACGGGTGAGCAGTTCTTC. Protein sequence: CASSQVAGLAGAYTGEQFF.

The rearrangement uses TRBV2 and TRBJ2-7; D not certain. V dropped 3 bases and J dropped 3 bases, with 15 bases sitting between them. Germline V gene sequence: CDR1 SNHLY, CDR2 FYNNEI. CDR3 length: 15 residues. CDR3 amino acids: CASSDQIAAFYEQYF. As DNA, the CDR3 is TGTGCCAGCAGTGATCAGATTGCTGCGTTCTACGAGCAGTACTTC.

The chain is built from TRBV23-1 and TRBJ2-6; TRBD1 is a possible D gene (6 bases). TRBV23-1 is recorded as an ORF, its role being uncertain. V gave up 7 bases and J gave up 5 bases, with 18 bases separating them. This CDR3 region has 16 residues. The CDR3 region has the DNA TGCGCCAGCAACGGACAGATAACCTTCTGGGCCAACGTCCTGACTTTC. Translating gives CASNGQITFWANVLTF.

CDR3: CASSFVQINYGYTF. CDR3 in DNA: TGTGCCAGCAGCTTTGTACAGATTAACTATGGCTACACCTTC. The chain links TRBV7-9 to TRBJ1-2; D gene ambiguous. Germline loops: CDR1 SEHNR, CDR2 FQNEAQ (reference sequence). The V end was cut by 3 bases, the J end by 1 base, with 9 bases between. This CDR3 has 14 amino acids. Supplemented by reference TRBV7-9 and TRBJ1-2, the full variable domain reads DTGVSQNPRHKITKRGQNVTFRCDPISEHNRLYWYRQTLGQGPEFLTYFQNEAQLEKSRLLSDRFSAERPKGSFSTLEIQRTEQGDSAMYLCASSFVQINYGYTFGSGTRLTVV.

This chain connects TRBV5-1 to TRBJ1-3, with D uncertain. Between the trimmed V and J ends, which lost 7 bases and 0 bases, there was a span of 11 bases. CDR1 and CDR2 from the germline V gene are SGHRS and YFSETQ. The CDR3 spans 14 residues. The CDR3 here is CASRVAASGNTIYF. The DNA of the CDR3 is TGCGCCAGCCGGGTGGCAGCCTCTGGAAACACCATATATTTT.

The rearrangement links TRBV6-5 to TRBJ2-7; no clear D gene. The CDR3 is 13 residues long. Per the germline V gene, CDR1 is MNHEY and CDR2 is SVGAGI. Trimming removed 7 bases at V and 4 bases at J, with 14 bases between. The CDR3, as DNA: TGTGCCAGCACCCCGTCCCCCCTTTACGAGCAGTACTTC. Translated: CASTPSPLYEQYF.

This chain links TRBV27 with TRBJ2-1; 8 bases are shared with TRBD1. This CDR3 comprises 15 residues. Germline assignment: CDR1 MNHEY and CDR2 SMNVEV (reference sequence). Trimming took 8 bases from V and 4 from J; bases not matched to a gene: 10. In DNA form, the CDR3 reads TGTGCCAGCGACGCCCAGGGGGCGCTTTACAATGAGCAGTTCTTC. It encodes CASDAQGALYNEQFF.

Judged by abundance, this clone is medium-sized. J is TRBJ2-7 and V is TRBV11-3; the D is unclear. This CDR3 has 14 amino acids. Trimming left V 1 base short and J 0 bases short, with 7 bases between. Per germline, CDR1 SGHNT and CDR2 YENEEA. DNA of the CDR3: TGTGCCAGCAGCTTAGCGTGGACCTCCTACGAGCAGTACTTC. It is translated as CASSLAWTSYEQYF.

The chain carries TRBV30 and TRBJ1-2; D is ambiguous. Between the trimmed V and J ends, which lost 0 bases and 1 base, there was a span of 3 bases. Germline V lookup: CDR1 GTSNPN, CDR2 SVGIG (reference sequence). The CDR3 length is 12 residues. CDR3 nucleotides: TGTGCCTGGAGTGTAGATAACTATGGCTACACCTTC. Protein product: CAWSVDNYGYTF. The whole variable domain, remainder taken from reference TRBV30 and TRBJ1-2, is SQTIHQWPATLVQPVGSPLSLECTVEGTSNPNLYWYRQAAGRGLQLLFYSVGIGQISSEVPQNLSASRPQDRQFILSSKKLLLSDSGFYLCAWSVDNYGYTFGSGTRLTVV.